This T cell receptor (beta chain) stems from a study of cytomegalovirus exposure and HLA in healthy donors. Study outcomes and limitations: It was likely that a cluster of highly shared sequence variants was a sequencing artifact. Later analysis showed TCR association rates varying by HLA locus, highest for DRB1 and lowest for HLA-C.

The CDR3 consists of 15 residues. V dropped 7 bases and J dropped 4; count of bases not matched to a gene: 11. CDR1 and CDR2 (germline): MDHEN, SYDVKM. This clone was found a few times. Its antigen is not known. It was with 60 Vbeta and 13 Jbeta primers that the PCR ran. Some clones are missing from TCRdb's copy, which holds only in-frame ones; the method was immunoSEQ multiplex PCR. The data contain about 140,000 clones, roughly 70% of them singletons. The receptor was derived from a man between 60 and 75 years old in good health and CMV-seronegative. Sequencing was carried out using PBMCs. The V gene is TRBV28, the J gene TRBJ1-1; 8 positions match TRBD1. The CDR3 nucleotides read TGTGCCAGCACGGCAGGGGGCGCTTTGGGCACTGAAGCTTTCTTT. It translates to CASTAGGALGTEAFF. The variable domain in full, with the rest retrieved from reference TRBV28 and TRBJ1-1, is DVKVTQSSRYLVKRTGEKVFLECVQDMDHENMFWYRQDPGLGLRLIYFSYDVKMKEKGDIPEGYSVSREKKERFSLILESASTNQTSMYLCASTAGGALGTEAFFGQGTRLTVV.